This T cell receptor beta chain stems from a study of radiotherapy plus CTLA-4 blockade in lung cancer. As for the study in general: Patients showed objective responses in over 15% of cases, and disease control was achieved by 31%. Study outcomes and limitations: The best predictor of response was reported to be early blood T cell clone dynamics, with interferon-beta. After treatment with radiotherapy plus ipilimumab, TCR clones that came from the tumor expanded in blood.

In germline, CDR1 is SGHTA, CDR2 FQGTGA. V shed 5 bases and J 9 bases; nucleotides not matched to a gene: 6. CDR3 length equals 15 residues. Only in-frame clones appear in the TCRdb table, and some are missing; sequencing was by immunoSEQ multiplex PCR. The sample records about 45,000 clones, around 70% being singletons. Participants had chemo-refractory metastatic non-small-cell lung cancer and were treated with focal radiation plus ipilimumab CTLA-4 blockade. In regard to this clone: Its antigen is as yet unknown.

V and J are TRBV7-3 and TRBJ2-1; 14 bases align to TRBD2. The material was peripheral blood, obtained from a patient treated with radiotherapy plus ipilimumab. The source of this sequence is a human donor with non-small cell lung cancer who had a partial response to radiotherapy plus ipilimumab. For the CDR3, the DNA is TGTGCCAGCAGCCCGACTAGCGGGAGGGAGGGTGAGCAGTTCTTC. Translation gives CASSPTSGREGEQFF.